This T cell receptor beta chain was found in a study of T cell changes during pregnancy in multiple sclerosis. Sequencing used immunoSEQ multiplex PCR; TCRdb keeps in-frame clones, though not all of them. The sample includes approximately 48,000 clones, 80% to 95% of them seen just once. The CDR3 is 14 residues long. Germline-derived CDR1 and CDR2 are SGHRS and YFSETQ. The trim removed 5 bases at V and 0 bases at J, leaving 2 bases unmatched. The sample was CD4+ T cells from peripheral blood mononuclear cells, taken after pregnancy. The chain links TRBV5-1 to TRBJ2-7; 10 positions agree with TRBD2. This receptor was taken from a female donor with multiple sclerosis, enrolled in a pregnancy study. The CDR3 protein is CASRWTSGSYEQYF. The CDR3 DNA is TGCGCCAGCAGGTGGACTAGCGGCTCCTACGAGCAGTACTTC.